The 28 T cell receptor beta chains presented below share a single source sample, sequenced in a study of OX40 agonist ivuxolimab in advanced cancers. Using immunoSEQ multiplex PCR, the repertoire was profiled, and TCRdb retains in-frame clones only, with some absent. The table records roughly 50,000 clones, around 87% of them present only once. The specimen comprised CD4+ or CD8+ T cells sorted from blood, sampled in a trial of the OX40 agonist ivuxolimab. These receptors came from an adult with an advanced solid tumor such as melanoma, head and neck, liver or kidney cancer.

This clone was counted once. This sequence joins TRBV7-2 and TRBJ2-5; tentatively, D is TRBD1 or TRBD2 (5 bases each). Trimming took off 5 bases at V and 0 bases at J, with 16 bases between the two ends. The CDR3 consists of 16 residues. Germline assignment: CDR1 SGHTA and CDR2 FQGNSA. DNA for the CDR3: TGTGCCAGCAGCCCAAACTCCGGGACCTACCAAGAGACCCAGTACTTC. This codes for CASSPNSGTYQETQYF.

The chain recombines TRBV10-3 with TRBJ1-2; D is undetermined. The V end was cut by 6 bases, the J end by 6 bases, with 29 bases between. The CDR3 is made up of 18 amino acids. The V gene's germline CDR1 is ENHRY and CDR2 SYGVKD. CDR3 in amino acids: CAISSIFLWQRKLHGYTF. The CDR3 nucleotides are TGTGCCATCAGCTCCATTTTTTTATGGCAAAGAAAGCTCCATGGCTACACCTTC.

A single count supports this clone. V gene TRBV6-1 combines with J gene TRBJ2-5; 9 positions agree with TRBD1. Germline V lookup: CDR1 MNHNS, CDR2 SASEGT. The CDR3 is made up of 15 amino acids. The J segment lost 3 bases and the V segment lost 2 bases, leaving 4 bases of the junction unmatched. This chain's CDR3 is CASSEWGTGKETQYF. The CDR3 DNA reads as TGTGCCAGCAGTGAATGGGGGACAGGGAAAGAGACCCAGTACTTC.

The gene calls are TRBV2 and TRBJ2-1; D is ambiguous. The V gene's germline CDR1 is SNHLY and CDR2 FYNNEI. The CDR3 runs 14 residues. V lost 3 bases and J lost 1, with 7 bases in between. The CDR3 here is CASSDGLSYNEQFF. Written as DNA, the CDR3 is TGTGCCAGCAGTGATGGGCTTTCCTACAATGAGCAGTTCTTC.

The V call is TRBV29-1, the J call TRBJ2-7; D might be TRBD1 (6 bases). V was clipped by 6 bases and J by 3 bases, with 9 bases between them. The CDR3 runs to 11 residues. Germline V gene data show CDR1 as SQVTM and CDR2 as ANQGSEA. The CDR3 protein is CSVGDNYEQYF. Written as DNA, the CDR3 is TGCAGCGTCGGGGACAACTACGAGCAGTACTTC.

The rearrangement links TRBV19 to TRBJ2-5, with 10 bases lining up with TRBD2. CDR1 LNHDA and CDR2 SQIVND come from the germline V gene (reference sequence). The V segment lost 6 bases and the J segment 5 bases; nucleotides outside the gene matches: 15. This CDR3 contains 17 residues. DNA for the CDR3: TGTGCCAGTAGCCCCGGGGCTAGCGGGAGAGTACGGGAGACCCAGTACTTC. This translates into CASSPGASGRVRETQYF.

This sequence joins TRBV6-5 and TRBJ2-2; D may correspond to TRBD1 or TRBD2 (5 bases each). Trimming took off 5 bases at V and 5 bases at J, with 12 bases between the two ends. Germline CDR1 and CDR2: MNHEY and SVGAGI. The CDR3 loop spans 14 amino acids. CDR3 DNA: TGTGCCAGCAGTGGGGGACGAGAGACCGGGGAGCTGTTTTTT. Translating gives CASSGGRETGELFF.

The CDR3 is CASSLQRNTEAFF. The CDR3 DNA reads TGTGCCAGCAGCTTACAGAGAAACACTGAAGCTTTCTTT. The chain is built from TRBV7-3 and TRBJ1-1, with D unclear. Per the germline V gene, CDR1 is SGHTA and CDR2 is FQGTGA. The CDR3 contains 13 residues. Trimming shortened V by 2 bases and J by 2 bases, and 6 bases separated the two germline ends.

This chain joins TRBV5-1 and TRBJ2-3, with unresolved D. V was cut by 1 base and J by 0 bases, with 9 bases left in between. The length of the CDR3 is 15 residues. Germline V gene data show CDR1 as SGHRS and CDR2 as YFSETQ. The DNA for the CDR3 is TGCGCCAGCAGCTTGTCGCAGACTAGCACAGATACGCAGTATTTT. Amino acids: CASSLSQTSTDTQYF.

The rearrangement uses TRBV5-1 and TRBJ2-3; 7 positions match TRBD1. J was trimmed by 1 base and V by 4 bases; bases with no gene match: 0. The CDR3 length is 13 residues. Germline V gene sequence: CDR1 SGHRS, CDR2 YFSETQ. The CDR3, as DNA: TGCGCCAGCAGCCAGGGGGGCACAGATACGCAGTATTTT. Its translation: CASSQGGTDTQYF. Complete variable domain (other parts from reference TRBV5-1 and TRBJ2-3): KAGVTQTPRYLIKTRGQQVTLSCSPISGHRSVSWYQQTPGQGLQFLFEYFSETQRNKGNFPGRFSGRQFSNSRSEMNVSTLELGDSALYLCASSQGGTDTQYFGPGTRLTVL.

The chain combines TRBV5-4 with TRBJ1-2; tentative D call: TRBD1 (5 bases). The length of the CDR3 is 14 residues. Germline assignment: CDR1 SGHNT and CDR2 YYREEE (reference sequence). The V end was cut by 2 bases, the J end by 4 bases, with 12 bases between. The CDR3 region is CASSFFDRGYGYTF. DNA for the CDR3: TGTGCCAGCAGCTTTTTCGATAGGGGCTATGGCTACACCTTC.

V usage is TRBV7-2 and J usage is TRBJ1-1; D unclear. V shed 1 base and J shed 1 base, with 7 bases lying between them. The CDR3 has 14 amino acids. The germline V gene encodes CDR1 SGHTA and CDR2 FQGNSA. The CDR3 loop is CASSLVMRNTEAFF. CDR3 nucleotide sequence: TGTGCCAGCAGCTTAGTTATGAGGAACACTGAAGCTTTCTTT.

This sequence joins TRBV9 and TRBJ1-2; TRBD1 matches at 8 bases. Germline CDR1 reads SGDLS; CDR2 reads YYNGEE. This CDR3 is 17 amino acids long. The V and J ends lost 0 bases and 0 bases, in that order; junction bases with no gene match: 7. In DNA form, the CDR3 reads TGTGCCAGCAGCGTAGGGGCAGGGGGCGCTTCTAACTATGGCTACACCTTC. Encoded protein: CASSVGAGGASNYGYTF.

The chain carries TRBV15 and TRBJ2-7, with no clear D. V was pared by 0 bases and J by 5 bases, with 11 bases between. The CDR3 covers 14 residues. Germline-derived CDR1 and CDR2 are LNHNV and YYDKDF (reference sequence). CDR3: CATSRDTTTHEQYF. The CDR3 region has the DNA TGTGCCACCAGCAGAGATACGACGACCCACGAGCAGTACTTC.

The J gene is TRBJ2-3, the V gene TRBV7-8; weak D call: TRBD2 (5 bases). Germline CDR1 SGHVS, CDR2 FQNEAQ. Trimming pared 2 bases from V and 4 bases from J, leaving 16 bases between. This CDR3 has 16 amino acids. Written as DNA, the CDR3 is TGTGCCAGCAGCTTACGCGCGTTCGAGGGCGCAGATACGCAGTATTTT. It translates to CASSLRAFEGADTQYF.

This chain uses TRBV6-5 with TRBJ1-1, with unresolved D. The length of the CDR3 is 12 residues. The germline V gene encodes CDR1 MNHEY and CDR2 SVGAGI. Trimming took off 8 bases at V and 4 bases at J, with 11 bases between the two ends. The CDR3 region has the DNA TGTGCCAGCCGAGGAGGGTTCACTGAAGCTTTCTTT. Translation gives CASRGGFTEAFF.

J is TRBJ1-4 and V is TRBV21-1; the table assigns TRBD1, which was not confirmed against the DNA. TRBV21-1 corresponds to a pseudogene. The CDR3 length is 18 residues. CDR3 region: CASSKAKSRGPNGEKLFF. The CDR3 nucleotides read TGTGCCAGCAGCAAAGCCAAGTCCAGGGGACCCAATGGGGAAAAACTGTTTTTT.

The chain couples TRBV6-1 to TRBJ2-5, with 11 bases matching TRBD2. CDR1 and CDR2 from the germline V gene are MNHNS and SASEGT. This CDR3 region has 13 residues. V gave up 9 bases and J gave up 5 bases; unmatched junction bases: 5. CDR3 sequence (DNA): TGTGCCAGTAGCGGGGGGGCGGAGGAGACCCAGTACTTC. Its translation: CASSGGAEETQYF.

V is TRBV6-6 and J is TRBJ2-1; 12 bases fit TRBD2. Germline V gives CDR1 MNHNY, CDR2 SVGAGI (reference sequence). V lost 2 bases to trimming and J lost 10 bases; unmatched junction nucleotides: 9. This CDR3 has 16 amino acids. The CDR3: CASSYGGGLAGGEQFF. In DNA, the CDR3 is TGTGCCAGCAGTTACGGGGGCGGGCTAGCGGGAGGGGAGCAGTTCTTC.

The table lists this clone with a count of one. The CDR3: CASRTFLGGGSSYNSPLHF. Here the CDR3 DNA reads TGTGCCAGCAGAACATTCTTAGGGGGCGGAAGCTCCTATAATTCACCCCTCCACTTT. V is TRBV27 and J is TRBJ1-6, with 7 bases fitting TRBD1. The CDR3 is made up of 19 amino acids. V was pared by 6 bases and J by 0 bases, with 14 bases of the junction left unmatched. Germline lookup yields CDR1 MNHEY and CDR2 SMNVEV (reference sequence).

The V call is TRBV11-2, the J call TRBJ2-1, with TRBD2 matching 11 bases. Looked up from germline, CDR1 is SGHAT and CDR2 is FQNNGV. The trim removed 3 bases at V and 4 bases at J, leaving 5 bases unmatched. The CDR3 is 16 amino acids. CDR3: CASSFATSGGYNEQFF. CDR3 sequence (DNA): TGTGCCAGCAGCTTCGCTACTAGCGGGGGTTACAATGAGCAGTTCTTC.

The rearrangement uses TRBV30 and TRBJ1-1; D remains unclear. The germline V gene encodes CDR1 GTSNPN and CDR2 SVGIG (reference sequence). The CDR3 extends over 15 amino acids. Trimming stripped 0 bases from V and 6 bases from J, with 17 bases between. DNA of the CDR3: TGTGCCTGGAGTGTAGTAGGGTCGGCCCGGCCTGAAGCTTTCTTT. Protein: CAWSVVGSARPEAFF.

The rearrangement uses TRBV19 and TRBJ2-3; TRBD1 matches 9 bases. The germline CDR1 and CDR2 sequences are LNHDA and SQIVND (reference sequence). The CDR3 sequence is 15 residues long. Trimming took 2 bases from V and 6 from J; bases not matched to a gene: 6. DNA for the CDR3: TGTGCCAGTAGTATATTCGGGACAGGGCTGGATACGCAGTATTTT. Protein: CASSIFGTGLDTQYF.

The chain combines TRBV4-1 with TRBJ1-3; D ambiguous. The CDR3 extends over 17 amino acids. Germline-derived CDR1 and CDR2 are MGHRA and YSYEKL. The V gene lost 1 base and the J gene lost 0 bases, with 13 bases spanning the gap. The CDR3 DNA follows: TGCGCCAGCAGCCAAGGTATGGCCGGGAGCTCTGGAAACACCATATATTTT. Translated, it gives CASSQGMAGSSGNTIYF.

V usage is TRBV6-1 and J usage is TRBJ1-6, with D uncertain. The CDR3 consists of 13 residues. The germline V gene has CDR1 MNHNS and CDR2 SASEGT. Trimming cost V 1 base and J 10 bases, with 8 bases left between them. This CDR3 reads CASSEDGVSPLHF. DNA of the CDR3: TGTGCCAGCAGTGAAGATGGGGTGTCACCCCTCCACTTT.

This chain joins TRBV9 and TRBJ2-3; possibly TRBD2 for D (5 bases). Between the trimmed V and J ends, which lost 3 bases and 0 bases, there was a span of 17 bases. This CDR3 is built from 17 residues. CDR1 SGDLS and CDR2 YYNGEE come from the germline V gene. The CDR3 nucleotides are TGTGCCAGCAGCGGGGGAGTAGGTACTCTAAGCACAGATACGCAGTATTTT. Encoded protein: CASSGGVGTLSTDTQYF.

This clone appeared a few times. The chain employs TRBV5-4 and TRBJ2-2; a possible D gene is TRBD2 (6 bases). This CDR3 is 16 amino acids long. The V gene's germline CDR1 is SGHNT and CDR2 YYREEE (reference sequence). V dropped 1 base and J dropped 1 base, with 11 bases sitting between them. Here the CDR3 reads CASSLWRDWNTGELFF. As DNA, the CDR3 is TGTGCCAGCAGCTTGTGGCGGGATTGGAACACCGGGGAGCTGTTTTTT.

V is TRBV5-1 and J is TRBJ1-1; D not resolved. The CDR3 covers 14 residues. V lost 0 bases, J lost 2 bases, and 8 bases lay in between. Germline V gives CDR1 SGHRS, CDR2 YFSETQ. In DNA, the CDR3 is TGCGCCAGCAGCTTGGGACGGCCAAACACTGAAGCTTTCTTT. Protein: CASSLGRPNTEAFF.